A single sample is the source of the 2 T cell receptor beta chains below, sequenced in a study of T cells in Graves' hyperthyroidism and ophthalmopathy. TCR beta CDR3 region amplification was performed from RNA transcripts. Researchers ran a first-round RT-PCR on the TCR CDR3 using the HTBI primer set. MiXCR was run by TCRdb on the multiplex PCR reads, yielding one entry per CDR3 protein. The sample records more than 95,000 distinct CDR3 sequences, 47% being singletons. The material sequenced was blood. These receptors were obtained from a man in his forties with Graves' hyperthyroidism.

This clonotype was seen at least ten times. The chain joins TRBV30 to TRBJ2-7; D is unresolved. The V end was cut by 2 bases, the J end by 4 bases, with 6 bases between. The CDR3 sequence is 11 residues long. Looked up from germline, CDR1 is GTSNPN and CDR2 is SVGIG (reference sequence). Written as DNA, the CDR3 is TGTGCCTGGAGTCAATCATACGAGCAGTACTTC. Amino acid sequence: CAWSQSYEQYF.

There are many counts of this clonotype. The J gene is TRBJ2-1, the V gene TRBV19; D ambiguous. The length of the CDR3 is 15 residues. In germline, CDR1 is LNHDA, CDR2 SQIVND (reference sequence). The V end was cut by 5 bases, the J end by 0 bases, with 11 bases between. DNA for the CDR3: TGTGCCAGTAGTCCCGATCCAAACTCCTACAATGAGCAGTTCTTC. Residues: CASSPDPNSYNEQFF.